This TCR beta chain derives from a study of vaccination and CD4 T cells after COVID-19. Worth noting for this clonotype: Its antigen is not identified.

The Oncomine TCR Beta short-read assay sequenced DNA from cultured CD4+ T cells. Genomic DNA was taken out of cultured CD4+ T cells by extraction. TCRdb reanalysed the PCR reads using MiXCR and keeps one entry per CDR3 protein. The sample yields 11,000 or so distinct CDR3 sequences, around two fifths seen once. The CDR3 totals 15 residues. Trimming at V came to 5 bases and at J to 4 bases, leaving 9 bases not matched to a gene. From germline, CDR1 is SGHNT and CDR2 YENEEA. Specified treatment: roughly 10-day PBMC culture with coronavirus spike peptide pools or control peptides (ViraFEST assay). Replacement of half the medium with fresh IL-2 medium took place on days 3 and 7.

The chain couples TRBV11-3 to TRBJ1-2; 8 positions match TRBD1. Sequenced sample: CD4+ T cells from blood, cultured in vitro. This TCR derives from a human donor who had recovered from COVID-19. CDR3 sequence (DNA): TGTGCCAGCAGCCCCGGGACAGGCCGGACCTATGGCTACACCTTC. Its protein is CASSPGTGRTYGYTF.